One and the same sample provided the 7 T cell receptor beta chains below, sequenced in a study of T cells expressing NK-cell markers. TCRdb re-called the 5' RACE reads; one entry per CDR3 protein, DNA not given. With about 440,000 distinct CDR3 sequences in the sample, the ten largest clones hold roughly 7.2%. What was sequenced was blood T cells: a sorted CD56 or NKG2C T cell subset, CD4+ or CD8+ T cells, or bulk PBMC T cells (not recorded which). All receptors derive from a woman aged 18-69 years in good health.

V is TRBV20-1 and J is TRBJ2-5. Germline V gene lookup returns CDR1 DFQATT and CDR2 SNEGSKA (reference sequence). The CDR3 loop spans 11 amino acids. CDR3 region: CSATSSETQYF.

This chain's CDR3 is CSARDGRTKNGEQYF. The chain uses TRBV20-1 and TRBJ2-7; as DNA is missing, the TRBD2 call by TCRdb cannot be tested. Germline assignment: CDR1 DFQATT and CDR2 SNEGSKA (reference sequence). This CDR3 region has 15 residues.

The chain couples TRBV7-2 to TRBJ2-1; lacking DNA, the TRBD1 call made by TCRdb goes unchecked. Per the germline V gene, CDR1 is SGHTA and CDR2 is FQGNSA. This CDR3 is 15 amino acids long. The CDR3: CASSLADYPWDEQFF.

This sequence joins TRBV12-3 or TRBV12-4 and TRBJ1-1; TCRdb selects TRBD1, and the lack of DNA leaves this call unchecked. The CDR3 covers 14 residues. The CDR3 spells CASSLGTKNTEAFF.

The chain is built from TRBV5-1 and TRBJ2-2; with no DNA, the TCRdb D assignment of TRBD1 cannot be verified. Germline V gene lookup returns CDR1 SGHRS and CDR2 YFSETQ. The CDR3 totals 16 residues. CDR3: CATSYHLTGGTGELFF. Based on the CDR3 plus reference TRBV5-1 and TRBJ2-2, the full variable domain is KAGVTQTPRYLIKTRGQQVTLSCSPISGHRSVSWYQQTPGQGLQFLFEYFSETQRNKGNFPGRFSGRQFSNSRSEMNVSTLELGDSALYLCATSYHLTGGTGELFFGEGSRLTVL.

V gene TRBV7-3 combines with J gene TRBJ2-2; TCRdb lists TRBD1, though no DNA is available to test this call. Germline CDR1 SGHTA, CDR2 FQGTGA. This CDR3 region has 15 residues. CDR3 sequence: CASTLGGSGTGELFF.

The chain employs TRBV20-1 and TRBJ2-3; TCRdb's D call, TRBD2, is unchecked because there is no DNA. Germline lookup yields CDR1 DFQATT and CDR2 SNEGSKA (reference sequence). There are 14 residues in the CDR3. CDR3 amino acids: CSASRRGGADTQYF.